One sample yielded the 21 T cell receptor beta chains listed below, sequenced in a study of T cell clonotyping in hematopoietic cell transplantation. Time point given: recipient sample about 28 days before transplant, after cytoreduction. Sequencing used immunoSEQ multiplex PCR; TCRdb keeps in-frame clones, though not all of them. This table holds roughly 29,000 clones, approximately 77% found once. The sample was peripheral blood mononuclear cells, taken before stem cell transplant. All receptors derive from a man aged 45-65 years with myelodysplastic syndrome. Some clones in this sample may be carry-over from other donors' samples.

There are a few counts of this clone. This rearrangement joins TRBV11-2 to TRBJ2-5; TRBD2 matches 12 bases. Trimming removed 4 bases from V and 0 bases from J; junction bases left unmatched: 3. This CDR3 region has 16 residues. The V gene's germline CDR1 is SGHAT and CDR2 FQNNGV. CDR3 sequence (DNA): TGTGCCAGCAGCTCAGGGACTAGCGGGTACCAAGAGACCCAGTACTTC. It specifies CASSSGTSGYQETQYF.

This clone was seen more than once but under ten times. The chain carries TRBV4-2 and TRBJ2-6; no clear D gene. Trimming cost V 1 base and J 6 bases, with 7 bases left between them. The CDR3 runs 14 residues. The germline V gene has CDR1 LGHNA and CDR2 YNFKEQ. CDR3 in amino acids: CASSQVGVANVLTF. CDR3 sequence (DNA): TGTGCCAGCAGCCAAGTGGGTGTGGCCAACGTCCTGACTTTC.

The V gene is TRBV30, the J gene TRBJ1-1; weak D call: TRBD1 (5 bases). Trimming pared 1 base from V and 1 base from J, leaving 10 bases between. This CDR3 has 14 amino acids. Germline CDR1 GTSNPN, CDR2 SVGIG (reference sequence). CDR3 protein: CAWSEWGTNTEAFF. The CDR3, as DNA: TGTGCCTGGAGTGAGTGGGGGACGAACACTGAAGCTTTCTTT. Variable domain in full (rest from reference TRBV30 and TRBJ1-1): SQTIHQWPATLVQPVGSPLSLECTVEGTSNPNLYWYRQAAGRGLQLLFYSVGIGQISSEVPQNLSASRPQDRQFILSSKKLLLSDSGFYLCAWSEWGTNTEAFFGQGTRLTVV.

The genes are TRBV29-1 and TRBJ2-7, with 11 nucleotides matching TRBD1. Germline lookup yields CDR1 SQVTM and CDR2 ANQGSEA. This CDR3 contains 15 residues. V was pared by 0 bases and J by 2 bases, with 3 bases of the junction left unmatched. The CDR3 DNA reads TGCAGCGTTGAAGAGGCGGGACAGGGGGCCTACGAGCAGTACTTC. Translating it yields CSVEEAGQGAYEQYF.

The chain has TRBV30 and TRBJ1-6; D gene ambiguous. The CDR3 contains 13 residues. V lost 2 bases to trimming and J lost 7 bases, with 9 bases between them. CDR1 is GTSNPN, CDR2 SVGIG, per germline (reference sequence). CDR3 protein: CAWSPQVNSPLHF. CDR3 DNA: TGTGCCTGGAGTCCCCAGGTCAATTCACCCCTCCACTTT.

This clone came up a few times. The chain couples TRBV19 to TRBJ2-7, with 9 bases that match TRBD2. Losses at the gene ends were 6 bases for V and 2 bases for J; bases not matched to a gene: 5. The CDR3 loop spans 14 amino acids. Germline V gene lookup returns CDR1 LNHDA and CDR2 SQIVND (reference sequence). In DNA form, the CDR3 reads TGTGCCAGTAGCCCGCGGGGGGGAACCTACGAGCAGTACTTC. Protein: CASSPRGGTYEQYF.

This clone has only a few counts. The chain uses TRBV29-1 and TRBJ1-2, with D perhaps matching TRBD1 (6 bases). Trimming removed 3 bases at V and 3 bases at J, with 14 bases between. This CDR3 contains 14 residues. Germline CDR1 and CDR2: SQVTM and ANQGSEA. CDR3 nucleotides: TGCAGCGTTGAGCCTCGGGGGCCTCACTATGGCTACACCTTC. Its protein is CSVEPRGPHYGYTF.

This clone was observed a handful of times. The chain is built from TRBV5-8 and TRBJ2-7; D is undetermined. Germline V gives CDR1 SGHTS, CDR2 YDEGEE. This CDR3 has 13 residues. The ends were cut back, 1 base at V and 3 bases at J, with 8 bases in the middle. The CDR3 loop is CASSLPALYEQYF. The CDR3 DNA follows: TGTGCCAGCAGCTTGCCGGCCCTCTACGAGCAGTACTTC.

This clone turned up a few times. This rearrangement joins TRBV2 to TRBJ2-7, with a possible D match to TRBD1 (5 bases). V was cut by 3 bases and J by 7 bases, with 7 bases left in between. Germline CDR1 is SNHLY and CDR2 is FYNNEI. The CDR3 contains 11 residues. CDR3 protein: CASSDQGEQYF. The CDR3 DNA follows: TGTGCCAGCAGTGACCAGGGAGAGCAGTACTTC. Supplemented by reference TRBV2 and TRBJ2-7, the full variable domain reads EPEVTQTPSHQVTQMGQEVILRCVPISNHLYFYWYRQILGQKVEFLVSFYNNEISEKSEIFDDQFSVERPDGSNFTLKIRSTKLEDSAMYFCASSDQGEQYFGPGTRLTVT.

This chain links TRBV9 with TRBJ2-7, with D maybe TRBD1 (6 bases). CDR3 length equals 15 residues. Per the germline V gene, CDR1 is SGDLS and CDR2 is YYNGEE. Trimming left V 4 bases short and J 0 bases short, with 14 bases between. Here the CDR3 DNA reads TGTGCCAGCAGCCCCAGACAGGCCAACTCCTACGAGCAGTACTTC. Residues: CASSPRQANSYEQYF. The full variable domain, with the rest looked up from reference TRBV9 and TRBJ2-7, is DSGVTQTPKHLITATGQRVTLRCSPRSGDLSVYWYQQSLDQGLQFLIQYYNGEERAKGNILERFSAQQFPDLHSELNLSSLELGDSALYFCASSPRQANSYEQYFGPGTRLTVT.

J is TRBJ1-2 and V is TRBV5-4; D remains unclear. Germline CDR1 SGHNT, CDR2 YYREEE (reference sequence). Trimming removed 4 bases from V and 6 bases from J, with 16 bases in between. This CDR3 region has 14 residues. CDR3 nucleotides: TGTGCCAGCAGCCTGGATGGACCGAGGGATGGCTACACCTTC. This encodes CASSLDGPRDGYTF.

The chain joins TRBV5-1 to TRBJ1-3; 9 bases are shared with TRBD1. In germline, CDR1 is SGHRS, CDR2 YFSETQ. The length of the CDR3 is 17 residues. The J segment lost 0 bases and the V segment lost 4 bases, leaving 8 bases of the junction unmatched. The DNA for the CDR3 is TGCGCCAGCAGCCCGATACAGGGGGCAAGCTCTGGAAACACCATATATTTT. Its protein product is CASSPIQGASSGNTIYF.

The chain uses TRBV5-6 and TRBJ1-3; D unclear. The germline V gene has CDR1 SGHDT and CDR2 YYEEEE. This CDR3 is built from 14 residues. The V and J ends lost 2 bases and 2 bases respectively, with 8 bases between them. CDR3 amino acids: CASSFGIAGNTIYF. The CDR3 coding sequence is TGTGCCAGCAGCTTCGGCATTGCTGGAAACACCATATATTTT.

The chain is built from TRBV5-6 and TRBJ2-7; 7 bases agree with TRBD1. Germline loops: CDR1 SGHDT, CDR2 YYEEEE. The J segment lost 0 bases and the V segment lost 0 bases, leaving 9 bases of the junction unmatched. This CDR3 region has 17 residues. CDR3 nucleotide sequence: TGTGCCAGCAGCTTGGTCGGACAGGTAGCCCTCTCCTACGAGCAGTACTTC. It specifies CASSLVGQVALSYEQYF.

The gene calls are TRBV7-2 and TRBJ1-1; TRBD1 might be the D (5 bases). This CDR3 is built from 15 residues. V shed 0 bases and J shed 3 bases, with 11 bases lying between them. CDR1 is SGHTA and CDR2 is FQGNSA in the germline V gene. DNA for the CDR3: TGTGCCAGCAGCTTAGCGCAGGGTTGGGACACTGAAGCTTTCTTT. Translating it yields CASSLAQGWDTEAFF.

This clone was counted once. The chain links TRBV27 to TRBJ1-2; D ambiguous. The CDR3 runs to 17 residues. The germline V and J ends were trimmed by 0 bases and 0 bases, with 14 bases remaining between them. Per the germline V gene, CDR1 is MNHEY and CDR2 is SMNVEV (reference sequence). The CDR3 bases are TGTGCCAGCAGTTTATCTAGGGCGACGGGGACTAACTATGGCTACACCTTC. Translated: CASSLSRATGTNYGYTF.

This chain links TRBV5-1 with TRBJ2-1, with a weak D call TRBD2 (6 bases). Germline-derived CDR1 and CDR2 are SGHRS and YFSETQ. Trimming took 1 base from V and 4 from J, leaving 18 bases between them. The CDR3 totals 17 residues. CDR3 residues: CASSLLEGGNGYNEQFF. The CDR3, as DNA: TGCGCCAGCAGCTTGCTTGAGGGCGGGAATGGATACAATGAGCAGTTCTTC.

V is TRBV30 and J is TRBJ1-1; unclear D gene. The germline CDR1 and CDR2 sequences are GTSNPN and SVGIG (reference sequence). V lost 4 bases and J lost 6, with 12 bases in between. This CDR3 is 12 amino acids long. The chain's CDR3 is CAWKFRGAEAFF. As DNA, the CDR3 is TGTGCCTGGAAATTCCGGGGTGCTGAAGCTTTCTTT.

The chain recombines TRBV30 with TRBJ2-5, with D possibly being TRBD2 (5 bases). The ends were cut back, 4 bases at V and 2 bases at J, with 14 bases in the middle. CDR3 size: 14 residues. Germline lookup yields CDR1 GTSNPN and CDR2 SVGIG (reference sequence). The chain's CDR3 is CAWTTKGVQETQYF. The CDR3 DNA reads TGTGCCTGGACCACCAAGGGAGTTCAAGAGACCCAGTACTTC.

V gene TRBV30 combines with J gene TRBJ2-3; D perhaps matches TRBD2 (6 bases). V lost 4 bases to trimming and J lost 1 base, with 15 bases between them. The germline CDR1 and CDR2 sequences are GTSNPN and SVGIG (reference sequence). The CDR3 spans 15 residues. CDR3 DNA: TGTGCCTGGAACCAAGGACTAACCGGCACAGATACGCAGTATTTT. It yields the protein CAWNQGLTGTDTQYF. The full variable domain, its missing parts supplied by reference TRBV30 and TRBJ2-3, is SQTIHQWPATLVQPVGSPLSLECTVEGTSNPNLYWYRQAAGRGLQLLFYSVGIGQISSEVPQNLSASRPQDRQFILSSKKLLLSDSGFYLCAWNQGLTGTDTQYFGPGTRLTVL.

The chain has TRBV6-1 and TRBJ2-5; TRBD2 might be the D (6 bases). Germline V gene sequence: CDR1 MNHNS, CDR2 SASEGT. CDR3 size: 15 residues. V was shortened by 8 bases and J by 5 bases, with 21 bases between the two germline ends. The CDR3 DNA sequence: TGTGCCAGCGCCGCTTTCTCGGGAGTTGGGGAGACCCAGTACTTC. Its protein is CASAAFSGVGETQYF.